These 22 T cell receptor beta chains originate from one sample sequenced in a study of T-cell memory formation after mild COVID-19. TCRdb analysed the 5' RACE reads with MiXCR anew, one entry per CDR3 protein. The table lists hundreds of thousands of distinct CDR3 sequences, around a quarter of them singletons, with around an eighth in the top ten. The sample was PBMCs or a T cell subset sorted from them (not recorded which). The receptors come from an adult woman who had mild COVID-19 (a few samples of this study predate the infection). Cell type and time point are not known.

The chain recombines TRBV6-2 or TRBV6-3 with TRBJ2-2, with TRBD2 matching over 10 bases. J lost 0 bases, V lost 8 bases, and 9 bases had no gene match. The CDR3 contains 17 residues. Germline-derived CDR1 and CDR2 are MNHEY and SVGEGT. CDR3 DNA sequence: TGTGCCAGCTCTAAGGGACTAGCGCTTACGAACACCGGGGAGCTGTTTTTT. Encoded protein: CASSKGLALTNTGELFF.

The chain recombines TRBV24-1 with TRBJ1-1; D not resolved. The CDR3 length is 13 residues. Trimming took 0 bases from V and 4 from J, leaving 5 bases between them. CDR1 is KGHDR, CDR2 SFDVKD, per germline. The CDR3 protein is CATSDLPFTEAFF. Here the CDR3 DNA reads TGTGCCACCAGTGATTTGCCATTCACTGAAGCTTTCTTT.

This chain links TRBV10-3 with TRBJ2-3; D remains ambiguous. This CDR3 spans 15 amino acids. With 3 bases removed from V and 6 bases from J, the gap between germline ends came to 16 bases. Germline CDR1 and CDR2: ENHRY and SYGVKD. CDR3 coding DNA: TGTGCCATCAGTGAAAGTAAACCGGGCGGTGATACGCAGTATTTT. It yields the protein CAISESKPGGDTQYF.

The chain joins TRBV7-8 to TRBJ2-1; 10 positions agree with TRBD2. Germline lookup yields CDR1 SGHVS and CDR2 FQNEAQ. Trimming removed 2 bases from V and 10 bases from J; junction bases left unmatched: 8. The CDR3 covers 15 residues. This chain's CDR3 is CASSLSTSGIKEQFF. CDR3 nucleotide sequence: TGTGCCAGCAGCTTATCCACTAGCGGGATAAAAGAGCAGTTCTTC.

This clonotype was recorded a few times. CDR3 bases: TGCGCCAGCAGTTTTGGGACCCTTAGCACAGATACGCAGTATTTT. Translating it yields CASSFGTLSTDTQYF. This chain connects TRBV5-1 to TRBJ2-3; D assignment may be TRBD1 or TRBD2 (5 bases each). The CDR3 sequence is 15 residues long. V was clipped by 5 bases and J by 0 bases, with 13 bases between them. Germline lookup yields CDR1 SGHRS and CDR2 YFSETQ.

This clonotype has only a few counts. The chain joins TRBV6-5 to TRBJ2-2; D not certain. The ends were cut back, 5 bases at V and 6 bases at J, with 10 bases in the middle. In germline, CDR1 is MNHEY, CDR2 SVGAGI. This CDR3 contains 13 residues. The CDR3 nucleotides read TGTGCCAGCAGTCTAACAGATCCCGGGGAGCTGTTTTTT. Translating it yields CASSLTDPGELFF.

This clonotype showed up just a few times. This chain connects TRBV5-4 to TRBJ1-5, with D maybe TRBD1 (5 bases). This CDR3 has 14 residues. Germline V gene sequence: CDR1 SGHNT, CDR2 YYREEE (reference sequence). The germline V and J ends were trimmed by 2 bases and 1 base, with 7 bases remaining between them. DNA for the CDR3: TGTGCCAGCAGCTTCTCAGGGAGCAATCAGCCCCAGCATTTT. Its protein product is CASSFSGSNQPQHF.

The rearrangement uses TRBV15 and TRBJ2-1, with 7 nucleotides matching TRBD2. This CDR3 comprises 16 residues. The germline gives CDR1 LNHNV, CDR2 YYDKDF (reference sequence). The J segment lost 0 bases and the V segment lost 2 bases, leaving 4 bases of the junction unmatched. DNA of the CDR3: TGTGCCACCAGCAGATGGCCGGGAGGCTCCTACAATGAGCAGTTCTTC. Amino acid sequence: CATSRWPGGSYNEQFF. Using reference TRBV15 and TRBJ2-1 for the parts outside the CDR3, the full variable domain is DAMVIQNPRYQVTQFGKPVTLSCSQTLNHNVMYWYQQKSSQAPKLLFHYYDKDFNNEADTPDNFQSRRPNTSFCFLDIRSPGLGDTAMYLCATSRWPGGSYNEQFFGPGTRLTVL.

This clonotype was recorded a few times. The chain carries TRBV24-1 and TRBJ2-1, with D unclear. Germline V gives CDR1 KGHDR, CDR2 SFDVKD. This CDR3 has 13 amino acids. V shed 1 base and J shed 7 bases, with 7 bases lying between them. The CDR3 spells CATSDFQGNEQFF. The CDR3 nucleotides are TGTGCCACCAGTGATTTTCAAGGGAATGAGCAGTTCTTC.

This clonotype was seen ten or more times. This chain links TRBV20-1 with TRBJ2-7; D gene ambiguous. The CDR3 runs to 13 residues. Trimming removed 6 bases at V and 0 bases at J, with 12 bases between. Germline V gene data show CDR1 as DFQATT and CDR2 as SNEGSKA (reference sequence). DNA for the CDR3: TGCAGTGCCCTCCAGCTGGTCTCCTACGAGCAGTACTTC. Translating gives CSALQLVSYEQYF.

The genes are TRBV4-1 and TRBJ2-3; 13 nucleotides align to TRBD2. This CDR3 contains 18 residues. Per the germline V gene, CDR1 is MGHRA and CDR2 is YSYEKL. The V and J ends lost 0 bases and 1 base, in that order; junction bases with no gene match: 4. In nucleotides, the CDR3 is TGCGCCAGCAGCCAAGATCCTGGGACTAGCGGGGGCACAGATACGCAGTATTTT. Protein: CASSQDPGTSGGTDTQYF.

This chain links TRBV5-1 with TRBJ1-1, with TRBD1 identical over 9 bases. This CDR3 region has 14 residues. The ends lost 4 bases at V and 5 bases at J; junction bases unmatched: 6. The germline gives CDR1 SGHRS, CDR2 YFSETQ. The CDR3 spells CASSPGQGKTEAFF. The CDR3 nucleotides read TGCGCCAGCAGCCCCGGACAGGGGAAAACTGAAGCTTTCTTT.

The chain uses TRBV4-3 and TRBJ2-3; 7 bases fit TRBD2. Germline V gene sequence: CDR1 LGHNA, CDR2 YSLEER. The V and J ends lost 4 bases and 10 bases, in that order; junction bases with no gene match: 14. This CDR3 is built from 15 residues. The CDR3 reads CASSPLGGGETSQYF. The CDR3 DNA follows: TGCGCCAGCAGCCCATTGGGGGGGGGAGAGACGTCGCAGTATTTT.

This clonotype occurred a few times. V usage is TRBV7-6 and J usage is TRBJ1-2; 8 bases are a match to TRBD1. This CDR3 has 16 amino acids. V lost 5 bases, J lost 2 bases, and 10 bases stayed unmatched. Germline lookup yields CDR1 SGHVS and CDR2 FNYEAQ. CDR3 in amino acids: CASSGADQGANYGYTF. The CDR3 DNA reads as TGTGCCAGCAGCGGGGCGGATCAGGGGGCAAACTATGGCTACACCTTC.

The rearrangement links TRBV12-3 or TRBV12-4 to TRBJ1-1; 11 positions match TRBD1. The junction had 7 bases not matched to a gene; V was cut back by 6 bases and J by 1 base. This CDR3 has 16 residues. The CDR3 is CASRSGQGAKNTEAFF. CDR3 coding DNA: TGTGCCAGCAGATCCGGACAGGGGGCCAAGAACACTGAAGCTTTCTTT.

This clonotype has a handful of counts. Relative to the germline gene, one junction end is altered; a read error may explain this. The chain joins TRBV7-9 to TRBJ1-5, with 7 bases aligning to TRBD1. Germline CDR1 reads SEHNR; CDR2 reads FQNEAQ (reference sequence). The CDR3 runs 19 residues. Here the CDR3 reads CASTLWGQRGIYSNQPQHF. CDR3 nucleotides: TGTGCCAGCACCTTATGGGGACAGAGAGGGATATATAGCAATCAGCCCCAGCATTTT.

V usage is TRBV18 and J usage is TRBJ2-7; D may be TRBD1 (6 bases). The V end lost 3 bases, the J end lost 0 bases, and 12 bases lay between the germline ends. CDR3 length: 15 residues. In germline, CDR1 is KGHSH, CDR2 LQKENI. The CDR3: CASSPDSYSSYEQYF. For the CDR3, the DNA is TGTGCCAGCTCACCGGACAGTTACTCCTCCTACGAGCAGTACTTC.

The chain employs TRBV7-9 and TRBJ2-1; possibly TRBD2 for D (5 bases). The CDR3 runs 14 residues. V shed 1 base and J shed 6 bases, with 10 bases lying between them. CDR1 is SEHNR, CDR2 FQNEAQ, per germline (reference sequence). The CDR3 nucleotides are TGTGCCAGCAGCTTAGGTGGGAGCGGCAATGAGCAGTTCTTC. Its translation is CASSLGGSGNEQFF.

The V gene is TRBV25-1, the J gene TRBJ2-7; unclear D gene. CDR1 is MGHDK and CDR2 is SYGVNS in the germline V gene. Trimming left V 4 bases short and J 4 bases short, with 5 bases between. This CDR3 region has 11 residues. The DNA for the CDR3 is TGTGCCAGCAGTGGGTTTTACGAGCAGTACTTC. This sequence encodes CASSGFYEQYF.

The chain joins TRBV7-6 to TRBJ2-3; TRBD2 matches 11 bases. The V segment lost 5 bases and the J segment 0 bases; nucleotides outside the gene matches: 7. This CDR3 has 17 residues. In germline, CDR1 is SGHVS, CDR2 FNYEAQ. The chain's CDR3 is CASSPRTSGLSTDTQYF. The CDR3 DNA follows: TGTGCCAGCAGCCCGAGGACTAGCGGGCTGAGCACAGATACGCAGTATTTT.

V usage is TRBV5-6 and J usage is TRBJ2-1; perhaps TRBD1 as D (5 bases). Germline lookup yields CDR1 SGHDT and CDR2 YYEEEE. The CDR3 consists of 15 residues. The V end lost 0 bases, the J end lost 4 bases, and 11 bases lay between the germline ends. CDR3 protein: CASSLGQRRYNEQFF. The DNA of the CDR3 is TGTGCCAGCAGCTTGGGACAGCGTCGGTACAATGAGCAGTTCTTC.

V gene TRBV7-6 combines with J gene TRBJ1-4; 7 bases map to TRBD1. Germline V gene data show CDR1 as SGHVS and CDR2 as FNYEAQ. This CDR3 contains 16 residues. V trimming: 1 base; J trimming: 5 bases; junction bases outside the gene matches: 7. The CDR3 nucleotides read TGTGCCAGCAGCTTAGGAGTCCGCAGGGGGAATGAAAAACTGTTTTTT. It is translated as CASSLGVRRGNEKLFF.